These T cell receptor beta chains were read from a single sample in a study of identical twins. TCRdb re-called the 5' RACE reads with MiXCR, one entry per CDR3 protein. This sample has 450,000 or so distinct CDR3 sequences, with roughly an eighth found just once. A further study also used this sample, focusing on yellow fever vaccine responses in identical twins.

The sample comprised CD4+ T cells sorted from blood. The receptors were gathered from a woman aged 18-29 years in good health. Each CDR3 is given without its conserved first and last residue.

V	J	CDR3
TRBV20-1	TRBJ2-1	SAVRVSYNEQF
TRBV14	TRBJ1-1	ASNNRAGSTEAF
TRBV28	TRBJ2-7	ASRSILVAEQY
TRBV20-1	TRBJ2-1	SARDLAVKDNEQF
TRBV11-2	TRBJ2-7	ASSTPRDRGYEQY
TRBV24-1	TRBJ2-3	ATSDLAAQSTDTQY
TRBV10-1	TRBJ2-7	ASILGQGRSYEQY
TRBV10-1	TRBJ2-7	ASSASTSGGYEQY
TRBV4-3	TRBJ2-5	ASSQAQAFQETQY
TRBV3-1	TRBJ2-5	ASSQDKGGRETQY
TRBV7-8	TRBJ2-2	ASSWGLAGSGELF
TRBV5-1	TRBJ2-1	ASSFGRQGGNNEQF
TRBV29-1	TRBJ2-2	SVRPDRATGELF
TRBV20-1	TRBJ2-1	SARAPRRVYNEQF
TRBV13	TRBJ2-2	ASSPLAAGELF
TRBV28	TRBJ2-7	ASTIPGGISYEQY
TRBV11-2	TRBJ2-3	ASSLRMRLAGGGGTDTQY
TRBV20-1	TRBJ2-7	SARELGEQY
TRBV5-1	TRBJ2-3	ASSWTGHSTDTQY
TRBV19	TRBJ2-5	ASGTYQETQY
TRBV7-2	TRBJ1-2	ASSLTTGSRNGYT
TRBV20-1	TRBJ2-7	SAGEGPGVEQY
TRBV29-1	TRBJ2-7	SVVFRGRSSYEQY